The next 11 T cell receptor beta chains were all read from a single sample in a study of CD8 T cells in Susac syndrome. RNA amounts of 0.5 to 1 ug underwent reverse transcription with random hexamers. TCRdb independently ran MiXCR on the immunoSEQ multiplex PCR reads; one entry per CDR3 protein. There are about 71,000 distinct CDR3 sequences in the sample; around 96% occur only once, and roughly 0.11% lies in the top ten. Material: CD4+ T cells from PBMCs. Every receptor here comes from a human donor with multiple sclerosis.

This sequence joins TRBV29-1 and TRBJ2-3, with 9 bases identical to TRBD1. V trimming: 6 bases; J trimming: 0 bases; junction bases outside the gene matches: 7. In germline, CDR1 is SQVTM, CDR2 ANQGSEA. The CDR3 has 15 amino acids. This chain's CDR3 is CSVIPGQGSTDTQYF. Here the CDR3 DNA reads TGCAGCGTGATCCCGGGACAGGGTAGCACAGATACGCAGTATTTT.

The table lists this clonotype with a count of one. CDR3: CASSPLSVGKAFF. The CDR3 region has the DNA TGTGCCAGCAGCCCGCTCTCGGTGGGTAAAGCTTTCTTT. This rearrangement joins TRBV7-9 to TRBJ1-1; no firm D call. Germline lookup yields CDR1 SEHNR and CDR2 FQNEAQ (reference sequence). Between the trimmed V and J ends, which lost 5 bases and 9 bases, there was a span of 16 bases. This CDR3 spans 13 amino acids.

This chain uses TRBV5-4 with TRBJ2-3; unclear D gene. V was trimmed by 4 bases and J by 2 bases, leaving 11 bases between them. The CDR3 has 14 residues. Germline V gene data show CDR1 as SGHNT and CDR2 as YYREEE (reference sequence). The CDR3 DNA follows: TGTGCCAGCAGCCTCCCGCGTGCCACAGATACGCAGTATTTT. It specifies CASSLPRATDTQYF.

The chain is built from TRBV5-1 and TRBJ2-3; 9 nucleotides match TRBD2. This CDR3 spans 17 amino acids. The germline gives CDR1 SGHRS, CDR2 YFSETQ. V gave up 0 bases and J gave up 0 bases; unmatched junction bases: 5. The CDR3 sequence is CASSLDPSGASTDTQYF. CDR3 in DNA: TGCGCCAGCAGCTTGGACCCTAGCGGGGCCAGCACAGATACGCAGTATTTT. Complete variable domain (other parts from reference TRBV5-1 and TRBJ2-3): KAGVTQTPRYLIKTRGQQVTLSCSPISGHRSVSWYQQTPGQGLQFLFEYFSETQRNKGNFPGRFSGRQFSNSRSEMNVSTLELGDSALYLCASSLDPSGASTDTQYFGPGTRLTVL.

This chain connects TRBV5-4 to TRBJ2-5, with 7 bases matching TRBD1. J gave up 1 base and V 5 bases, and 8 bases lay outside the gene matches. The germline CDR1 and CDR2 sequences are SGHNT and YYREEE (reference sequence). This CDR3 comprises 15 residues. The CDR3 DNA sequence: TGTGCCAGCAGTTCCAGGACAGGAACCCAAGAGACCCAGTACTTC. Translation: CASSSRTGTQETQYF.

For the CDR3, the DNA is TGCAGCGTTGACCGGAGAGGCACCGGGGAGCTGTTTTTT. Amino acids: CSVDRRGTGELFF. This rearrangement joins TRBV29-1 to TRBJ2-2, with unresolved D. CDR1 is SQVTM, CDR2 ANQGSEA, per germline. This CDR3 region has 13 residues. V gave up 3 bases and J gave up 4 bases, with 9 bases separating them.

This clonotype was seen only once. The chain combines TRBV5-1 with TRBJ1-2; D gene ambiguous. Trimming removed 2 bases at V and 0 bases at J, with 8 bases between. CDR1 is SGHRS and CDR2 is YFSETQ in the germline V gene. The length of the CDR3 is 14 residues. CDR3 nucleotides: TGCGCCAGCAGCTTACAACAACCTAACTATGGCTACACCTTC. Translating it yields CASSLQQPNYGYTF.

The chain employs TRBV30 and TRBJ2-5; 11 bases line up with TRBD2. The V segment lost 0 bases and the J segment 0 bases; nucleotides outside the gene matches: 9. The CDR3 extends over 18 amino acids. Germline assignment: CDR1 GTSNPN and CDR2 SVGIG (reference sequence). The CDR3 region is CAWSVQLAGAMYQETQYF. The CDR3 nucleotides read TGTGCCTGGAGTGTACAACTAGCGGGGGCCATGTACCAAGAGACCCAGTACTTC.

The chain uses TRBV9 and TRBJ2-2; TRBD1 matches 10 bases. CDR1 is SGDLS, CDR2 YYNGEE, per germline. Unmatched junction bases numbered 4, after V lost 4 bases and J lost 1 base. The CDR3 totals 16 residues. The CDR3 nucleotides read TGTGCCAGCAGCCCGCGGGACAGGGGGAACACCGGGGAGCTGTTTTTT. This sequence encodes CASSPRDRGNTGELFF.

This sequence joins TRBV12-3 or TRBV12-4 and TRBJ1-1; D unclear. The V and J ends lost 2 bases and 0 bases respectively, with 10 bases between them. CDR3 size: 15 residues. This chain's CDR3 is CASSLRQTLNTEAFF. The CDR3 DNA is TGTGCCAGCAGTTTAAGGCAGACTCTGAACACTGAAGCTTTCTTT.

The chain has TRBV5-1 and TRBJ1-5; D is unresolved. The ends were cut back, 2 bases at V and 6 bases at J, with 9 bases in the middle. The CDR3 has 13 residues. Germline assignment: CDR1 SGHRS and CDR2 YFSETQ. The CDR3 sequence: CASSFQWGQPQHF. CDR3 nucleotide sequence: TGCGCCAGCAGCTTTCAATGGGGTCAGCCCCAGCATTTT.